The 28 T cell receptor beta chains below were found in one sample sequenced in a study of OX40 agonist ivuxolimab in advanced cancers. Only in-frame clones appear in the TCRdb table, and some are missing; sequencing was by immunoSEQ multiplex PCR. The table has approximately 19,000 clones, 90% seen once. This specimen was CD4+ or CD8+ T cells sorted from blood, taken in a trial of the OX40 agonist ivuxolimab. The source is an adult with an advanced solid tumor such as melanoma, head and neck, liver or kidney cancer.

The DNA for the CDR3 is TGCAGCGTTGCAGCAGGGGGCTCCTACAATGAGCAGTTCTTC. Amino acids: CSVAAGGSYNEQFF. The chain links TRBV29-1 to TRBJ2-1, with 7 bases identical to TRBD1. This CDR3 region has 14 residues. Germline assignment: CDR1 SQVTM and CDR2 ANQGSEA. Unmatched junction bases numbered 3, after V lost 4 bases and J lost 0 bases.

The chain links TRBV6-4 to TRBJ2-1; no clear D gene. The CDR3 runs to 17 residues. Trimming left V 0 bases short and J 0 bases short, with 12 bases between. From germline, CDR1 is MRHNA and CDR2 SNTAGT. The CDR3 loop reads CASSDSIVGSSYNEQFF. CDR3 DNA: TGTGCCAGCAGTGACTCGATTGTCGGCAGCTCCTACAATGAGCAGTTCTTC.

The sample holds one count of this clone. The chain employs TRBV7-9 and TRBJ1-4, with D tentatively TRBD1 (5 bases). There are 15 residues in the CDR3. V was clipped by 1 base and J by 7 bases, with 13 bases between them. The germline CDR1 and CDR2 sequences are SEHNR and FQNEAQ (reference sequence). The CDR3 coding sequence is TGTGCCAGCAGCTTAGTTGGGCAGGGAGGTGAAAAACTGTTTTTT. Encoded protein: CASSLVGQGGEKLFF.

This chain links TRBV19 with TRBJ2-1, with D maybe TRBD2 (6 bases). The length of the CDR3 is 16 residues. V lost 1 base, J lost 4 bases, and 14 bases lay in between. In germline, CDR1 is LNHDA, CDR2 SQIVND (reference sequence). CDR3 sequence reads: CASSIGAGSSYNEQFF. In DNA form, the CDR3 reads TGTGCCAGTAGTATAGGGGCGGGAAGCTCTTACAATGAGCAGTTCTTC.

This clone has more than one count but fewer than ten. The rearrangement links TRBV7-6 to TRBJ2-3; D unclear. There are 15 residues in the CDR3. From germline, CDR1 is SGHVS and CDR2 FNYEAQ. Trimming removed 6 bases at V and 2 bases at J, with 15 bases between. DNA of the CDR3: TGTGCCAGCAGGTCCACCCGGTCTCTCACAGATACGCAGTATTTT. It specifies CASRSTRSLTDTQYF.

J is TRBJ2-7 and V is TRBV27; D remains ambiguous. Looked up from germline, CDR1 is MNHEY and CDR2 is SMNVEV (reference sequence). Trimming took 5 bases from V and 0 from J, leaving 8 bases between them. This CDR3 comprises 13 residues. CDR3 loop: CASSPVSSYEQYF. Here the CDR3 DNA reads TGTGCCAGCAGTCCCGTCAGCTCCTACGAGCAGTACTTC.

The gene calls are TRBV2 and TRBJ2-7; the match to TRBD2 covers 10 bases. The J segment lost 5 bases and the V segment lost 6 bases, leaving 13 bases of the junction unmatched. CDR1 SNHLY and CDR2 FYNNEI come from the germline V gene. The CDR3 is 16 amino acids. DNA for the CDR3: TGTGCCAGCAGACTAGCGGGAAGAACTTGGTATAACGAGCAGTACTTC. Translation gives CASRLAGRTWYNEQYF.

The chain links TRBV11-2 to TRBJ2-1; 9 bases align to TRBD2. The CDR3 extends over 15 amino acids. The trim removed 4 bases at V and 6 bases at J, leaving 7 bases unmatched. Germline-derived CDR1 and CDR2 are SGHAT and FQNNGV. CDR3 sequence reads: CASSSDAGGFNEQFF. Here the CDR3 DNA reads TGTGCCAGCAGCTCCGACGCGGGAGGGTTCAATGAGCAGTTCTTC.

Details on this clone: The junction and the germline gene differ at one end; a read error may be behind it. This chain joins TRBV19 and TRBJ2-1; D is possibly TRBD2 (6 bases). The germline V gene encodes CDR1 LNHDA and CDR2 SQIVND (reference sequence). The CDR3 is 14 amino acids. The CDR3: CASSSGSSYNEQFF. CDR3 DNA sequence: TGTGCCAGCAGTAGCGGTTCCTCCTACAATGAGCAGTTCTTC.

The V and J genes are TRBV27 and TRBJ2-5; D remains ambiguous. With 6 bases removed from V and 1 base from J, the gap between germline ends came to 9 bases. Looked up from germline, CDR1 is MNHEY and CDR2 is SMNVEV (reference sequence). The CDR3 extends over 13 amino acids. The CDR3 DNA reads TGTGCCAGCAGACCCCCGCTCCAAGAGACCCAGTACTTC. Its translation is CASRPPLQETQYF.

V is TRBV4-3 and J is TRBJ1-1; no firm D call. CDR3 length equals 13 residues. Germline values: CDR1 LGHNA, CDR2 YSLEER. V shed 1 base and J shed 4 bases, with 7 bases lying between them. The CDR3 sequence is CASSQVRSTEAFF. The CDR3 nucleotides read TGCGCCAGCAGCCAAGTCAGGTCCACTGAAGCTTTCTTT.

The CDR3 DNA reads as TGCGCCAGCAGCCACTTTAGTACGGGAAACTATGGCTACACCTTC. Its protein is CASSHFSTGNYGYTF. The V and J genes are TRBV4-3 and TRBJ1-2, with D hard to call. The CDR3 runs to 15 residues. V was shortened by 3 bases and J by 2 bases, with 13 bases between the two germline ends. The germline gives CDR1 LGHNA, CDR2 YSLEER.

This sequence joins TRBV18 and TRBJ2-3, with D possibly matching TRBD1 (8 bases). The CDR3 has 16 amino acids. The germline CDR1 and CDR2 sequences are KGHSH and LQKENI. V was pared by 3 bases and J by 4 bases, with 17 bases between. The CDR3 protein is CASSPDDRGGADTQYF. CDR3 sequence (DNA): TGTGCCAGCTCACCTGATGACAGGGGAGGGGCAGATACGCAGTATTTT. Drawing the rest from reference TRBV18 and TRBJ2-3, the complete variable domain is NAGVMQNPRHLVRRRGQEARLRCSPMKGHSHVYWYRQLPEEGLKFMVYLQKENIIDESGMPKERFSAEFPKEGPSILRIQQVVRGDSAAYFCASSPDDRGGADTQYFGPGTRLTVL.

This chain uses TRBV6-1 with TRBJ2-1, with TRBD1 matching over 9 bases. This CDR3 is built from 14 residues. Germline CDR1 MNHNS, CDR2 SASEGT. V was clipped by 3 bases and J by 8 bases; unmatched bases: 5. The CDR3: CASSEGQGIDEQFF. The CDR3 DNA reads as TGTGCCAGCAGTGAGGGACAGGGAATAGATGAGCAGTTCTTC.

The chain carries TRBV15 and TRBJ2-1; D is unresolved. Per germline, CDR1 LNHNV and CDR2 YYDKDF (reference sequence). Trimming took off 4 bases at V and 2 bases at J, with 6 bases between the two ends. The CDR3 totals 13 residues. CDR3 sequence reads: CATSNSAYNEQFF. In DNA form, the CDR3 reads TGTGCCACCAGCAACAGTGCCTACAATGAGCAGTTCTTC.

The chain employs TRBV28 and TRBJ2-6; D remains unclear. The CDR3 is 14 amino acids. The V gene's germline CDR1 is MDHEN and CDR2 SYDVKM. V lost 3 bases to trimming and J lost 3 bases, with 6 bases between them. The CDR3 bases are TGTGCCAGCAGTTTCCGAGGTGGGGCCAACGTCCTGACTTTC. Translated: CASSFRGGANVLTF.

The rearrangement joins TRBV9 to TRBJ1-2, with TRBD1 matching over 7 bases. V shed 3 bases, J shed 7 bases, and the junction held 9 bases outside the gene matches. The CDR3 sequence is 14 residues long. In germline, CDR1 is SGDLS, CDR2 YYNGEE. The CDR3 region has the DNA TGTGCCAGCAGCGGGGACAGTGCTCTTTCTGGCTACACCTTC. Translated, it gives CASSGDSALSGYTF.

The V call is TRBV11-2, the J call TRBJ2-7; D ambiguous. Germline CDR1 and CDR2: SGHAT and FQNNGV. V was pared by 1 base and J by 5 bases, with 15 bases between. The CDR3 is made up of 15 amino acids. In DNA form, the CDR3 reads TGTGCCAGCAGCTTAGGGGCCACTACACTAAACGAGCAGTACTTC. This gives the protein CASSLGATTLNEQYF.

The chain joins TRBV27 to TRBJ2-7; D gene unclear. Trimming cost V 5 bases and J 2 bases, with 7 bases left between them. CDR1 and CDR2 (germline): MNHEY, SMNVEV (reference sequence). There are 12 residues in the CDR3. This CDR3 reads CASSASPYEQYF. In DNA, the CDR3 is TGTGCCAGCAGTGCCTCCCCCTACGAGCAGTACTTC.

The chain recombines TRBV29-1 with TRBJ2-5; D is perhaps TRBD2 (5 bases). The ends were cut back, 4 bases at V and 2 bases at J, with 11 bases in the middle. This CDR3 is built from 13 residues. CDR1 and CDR2 (germline): SQVTM, ANQGSEA. Here the CDR3 DNA reads TGCAGCGTTGGCCGGGATACACAAGAGACCCAGTACTTC. It translates to CSVGRDTQETQYF.

The chain is built from TRBV14 and TRBJ2-7, with D possibly TRBD2 on 5 matching bases. Germline V gene sequence: CDR1 SGHDN, CDR2 FVKESK. Trimming shortened V by 0 bases and J by 5 bases, and 8 bases separated the two germline ends. CDR3 length equals 13 residues. The CDR3 spells CASSQEVGDEQYF. The CDR3 DNA sequence: TGTGCCAGCAGCCAAGAGGTCGGGGACGAGCAGTACTTC.

The chain joins TRBV7-8 to TRBJ2-7; either TRBD1 or TRBD2 may fit D (5 bases each). This CDR3 is built from 13 residues. Germline CDR1 reads SGHVS; CDR2 reads FQNEAQ. V lost 6 bases and J 7 bases, leaving 16 bases between the germline ends. The CDR3 here is CASSLYGDGEQYF. Written as DNA, the CDR3 is TGTGCCAGCAGTTTATACGGGGACGGGGAGCAGTACTTC.

This clone was observed once. V gene TRBV7-6 combines with J gene TRBJ1-1; D not certain. The germline V and J ends were trimmed by 10 bases and 1 base, with 10 bases remaining between them. Germline V gene lookup returns CDR1 SGHVS and CDR2 FNYEAQ. The CDR3 is 12 amino acids. The CDR3 spells CATRGANTEAFF. CDR3 nucleotides: TGTGCCACCCGAGGTGCGAACACTGAAGCTTTCTTT.

The chain employs TRBV27 and TRBJ1-2; TRBD1 matches 9 bases. Trimming at V came to 6 bases and at J to 5 bases, leaving 7 bases not matched to a gene. The germline gives CDR1 MNHEY, CDR2 SMNVEV (reference sequence). There are 14 residues in the CDR3. This CDR3 is CASRMTGGEYGYTF. Here the CDR3 DNA reads TGTGCCAGCAGAATGACAGGGGGGGAATATGGCTACACCTTC.

The rearrangement links TRBV7-8 to TRBJ2-3; D is perhaps TRBD2 (7 bases). The CDR3 covers 15 residues. Trimming removed 0 bases from V and 4 bases from J, with 11 bases in between. Germline V gene lookup returns CDR1 SGHVS and CDR2 FQNEAQ. DNA for the CDR3: TGTGCCAGCAGCTTAGCCGGAGGGGGGGCAGATACGCAGTATTTT. Its translation: CASSLAGGGADTQYF.

This chain links TRBV6-5 with TRBJ1-1, with D possibly matching TRBD1 (5 bases). The CDR3 is 14 amino acids. V lost 6 bases, J lost 5 bases, and 16 bases lay in between. The germline gives CDR1 MNHEY, CDR2 SVGAGI. CDR3 nucleotide sequence: TGTGCCAGCAGCCTCGGGGCAGGAGGGACTGAAGCTTTCTTT. Amino acid sequence: CASSLGAGGTEAFF.

V and J are TRBV11-2 and TRBJ2-5; perhaps TRBD1 as D (7 bases). Trimming removed 4 bases at V and 1 base at J, with 16 bases between. The germline V gene has CDR1 SGHAT and CDR2 FQNNGV. The CDR3 length is 16 residues. This chain's CDR3 is CASSYGTDGSQETQYF. CDR3 coding DNA: TGTGCCAGCAGCTATGGGACAGACGGGAGCCAAGAGACCCAGTACTTC.

In this sample, this clone turned up once. CDR3 DNA sequence: TGTGCCAGCAGTCCTGGACAGGGGGCGGACGAGCAGTACTTC. This gives the protein CASSPGQGADEQYF. The chain joins TRBV27 to TRBJ2-7; 11 bases map to TRBD1. The CDR3 consists of 14 residues. Germline V gives CDR1 MNHEY, CDR2 SMNVEV (reference sequence). The ends lost 5 bases at V and 5 bases at J; junction bases unmatched: 5.